This paragraph reports one TCR beta chain. The clone's antigen remains unknown. Within one base of it there is no much larger clone, and no base qualities were kept. Enrolling through a virtual design, the prospective study's participants ranged in age from roughly 18 to 89 years and lived across 24 United States geographic areas. In the prospective study, cohorts were assigned on the basis of participant-reported clinical history obtained from a screening survey and a study questionnaire. In the prospective study, mobile phlebotomists collected whole blood, serum and a nasopharyngeal or oropharyngeal swab from each participant. Over a roughly two-month period, participants in the prospective study had the option of providing additional blood draws and questionnaires. Before DNA extraction, prospective study blood samples were shipped either frozen or at room temperature. This entry comes from a study of blood T cell repertoires in COVID-19 (TCRdb year 2020). In the study overall: The collaborator samples originated in the United States, Italy and Spain and spanned the acute and convalescent phases of COVID-19. The material from the prospective study consisted of cDNA or gDNA derived from T cells, B-cell-depleted T cells, or PBMCs. HLA class I and class II types, where available, came from metadata supplied by the sample provider rather than from assay-based typing. The sample metadata nearly always contained a de-identified subject ID, COVID-19 status, age in years and sex. Samples came from the ongoing ImmuneRACE study (first 160 participants) plus 1,254 subjects from 6 global collaborators. Deeply sampled blood TCRbeta repertoires from subjects exposed to, actively infected with, or recovered from COVID-19 were included in the dataset. The repertoires were released in a freely available public database intended as a resource for research on the immune response to SARS-CoV-2. Findings and caveats that apply to the study as a whole: The amount of clinical and demographic metadata varied by source and participant and was provided uncurated.

TCRbeta CDR3 regions were amplified from genomic DNA using the immunoSEQ Assay, a bias-controlled multiplex PCR. As for how the authors treated the data: Within the assay, amplification of reference gene primers was used to estimate how many nucleated cells each sample contained. Sequence reads were collapsed and filtered to measure the absolute abundance of every unique TCRbeta CDR3 rearrangement. For each sample, productive Simpson clonality was calculated as the square root of Simpson's diversity index over productive rearrangements. This is the immuneACCESS table as TCRdb keeps it, with only in-frame sequences that have V and J called. A part of the clones is gone; compared with another copy, unresolved V genes explain less than half, and the rest is unexplained. V and J calls plus clone size are reproduced from that table; the DNA served to infer D and trimming. This sample comprises under 150,000 clones, 84% of them detected only once. Approximately 2.4% of the sample lies in the top ten.

This receptor was identified in a man aged 40-49 years with acute COVID-19. The sequenced material came from PBMCs or T cells enriched from blood (not recorded which).

The nucleotides read TGCGCCAGCAGCTTGGGAGGGACAGGGTACTACGAGCAGTACTTC. It encodes CASSLGGTGYYEQYF. This chain is built from TRBV5-1 and TRBJ2-7, and TRBD1 matches 9 of the central bases. Including the terminal cysteine and phenylalanine, the CDR3 comprises 15 residues. Of the read, only the CDR3 DNA is kept; its 45 bases are in frame from base 1. Relative to germline, V is missing 0 bases and J is missing 3 bases, with 4 bases of the junction outside any gene match. The CDR1 and CDR2 encoded by the germline V gene are SGHRS and YFSETQ.